One sample yielded the 4 T cell receptor beta chains listed below, sequenced in a study of T cells in Graves' hyperthyroidism and ophthalmopathy. RNA transcripts were the template for amplifying TCR beta CDR3 regions. Using the HTBI primer set, a first-round RT-PCR was run on the TCR CDR3. TCRdb re-derived calls from the multiplex PCR reads in MiXCR, one entry per CDR3 protein. The sample includes hundreds of thousands of distinct CDR3 sequences, around 42% of them seen just once. What was sequenced was peripheral blood or thyroid tissue (not recorded which). The source of these receptors is a woman aged 18-29 years with Graves' hyperthyroidism.

This chain uses TRBV25-1 with TRBJ2-7, with 10 bases lining up with TRBD2. Germline assignment: CDR1 MGHDK and CDR2 SYGVNS. CDR3 length: 15 residues. The J segment lost 5 bases and the V segment lost 6 bases, leaving 10 bases of the junction unmatched. CDR3 sequence: CASSHRPSGSHEQYF. The CDR3 DNA reads as TGTGCCAGCAGCCACAGACCTAGCGGGAGCCACGAGCAGTACTTC.

The genes are TRBV2 and TRBJ1-2; no firm D call. The CDR3 runs to 15 residues. Germline V lookup: CDR1 SNHLY, CDR2 FYNNEI. Trimming removed 5 bases from V and 5 bases from J, with 18 bases in between. CDR3 residues: CASSFGVRSVYGYTF. The DNA of the CDR3 is TGTGCCAGCAGTTTTGGTGTCAGGAGCGTATATGGCTACACCTTC.

The chain recombines TRBV7-9 with TRBJ1-3, with unresolved D. The CDR3 consists of 15 residues. CDR1 and CDR2 (germline): SEHNR, FQNEAQ (reference sequence). Deletions cut 5 bases from V and 0 bases from J, with 11 bases between. The CDR3 loop is CASSGHRDSGNTIYF. In DNA form, the CDR3 reads TGTGCCAGCAGCGGCCACAGAGACTCTGGAAACACCATATATTTT.

This chain joins TRBV6-1 and TRBJ1-6, with D tentatively TRBD1 (6 bases). CDR3 size: 16 residues. V was pared by 6 bases and J by 0 bases, with 12 bases between. The germline V gene encodes CDR1 MNHNS and CDR2 SASEGT. As DNA, the CDR3 is TGTGCCAGCAGGGGACACGGGAGCTCCTATAATTCACCCCTCCACTTT. Translated: CASRGHGSSYNSPLHF.